These T cell receptor beta chains were read from a single sample in a study of breast tumors, draining lymph nodes, adjacent tissues. TCRdb re-analysed the multiplex PCR reads in MiXCR, keeping a single row per CDR3 protein. The sample contains fewer than 25,000 distinct CDR3 sequences, roughly 40% of which appear only once. Specimen: breast tumor tissue. The receptors stem from a female donor with breast cancer. Some clones in this sample may be carry-over from other donors' samples. CDR3s include the opening cysteine and the closing phenylalanine or tryptophan. The D gene is left open where the match is weak. Clone size is not always given. Where it is, it says once, few, many or a class for expanded clones.

clone_size cdr3_length d_call j_call v_call cdr3_nt cdr3_aa
many 13 TRBD1 TRBJ1-2 TRBV20-1 TGCAGTGCCGGGGACAGAAAACTCTATGGCTACACCTTC CSAGDRKLYGYTF
- 10 TRBD1 TRBJ1-4 TRBV30 TGTGCCTGCAGAAGGACAGGACTGTTTTTT CACRRTGLFF
- 14 - TRBJ2-7 TRBV12-3/TRBV12-4 TGTGCCAGCAGCCCCCTCCAAGGTAACCACGAGCAGTACTTC CASSPLQGNHEQYF
- 14 TRBD2 TRBJ2-1 TRBV20-1 TGCAGTGCGATAGCGGGAGGCCCCCCCAATAAGCAGTTCTTC CSAIAGGPPNKQFF
- 11 - TRBJ1-4 TRBV20-1 TGCAGTGCCCTGGACAGTGAGAAACTGTTTTTT CSALDSEKLFF
many 15 - TRBJ2-1 TRBV7-6 TGTGCCAGCAGCTTATTTTCGACAGGCTACAATGAGCAGTTCTTC CASSLFSTGYNEQFF
large 13 TRBD1 TRBJ2-5 TRBV24-1 TGTGCCACCAGTCGAACAGGGGGAGAGACCCAGTACTTC CATSRTGGETQYF
medium-sized 13 - TRBJ2-3 TRBV20-1 TGCAGTGCTCAAACCCGGGCCACAGATACGCAGTATTTT CSAQTRATDTQYF
many 16 - TRBJ2-2 TRBV10-3 TGTGCCATCAGTATGTCCGGGACACTGAACACCGGGGAGCTGTTTTTT CAISMSGTLNTGELFF
many 12 - TRBJ2-3 TRBV2 TGTGCCAGCACTCCCTATCTCGGTACGCAGTATTTT CASTPYLGTQYF
many 17 - TRBJ2-1 TRBV7-3 TGTGCCAGCAGCTTAAGGGCTAGCGTATTCATCGGGAATGAGCAGTTCTTC CASSLRASVFIGNEQFF
many 16 TRBD1 TRBJ1-6 TRBV5-6 TGTGCCAGCAGCAGAACTAGAACAGGGGTTGGTTCACCCCTCCACTTT CASSRTRTGVGSPLHF
once 12 - TRBJ1-2 TRBV2 TGTGCCAGGACAGACGGTAACTATGGCTACACCTTC CARTDGNYGYTF
many 18 TRBD2 TRBJ2-7 TRBV7-9 TGTGCCAGCAGCTTAGTAGCGCCCGGGTGGCGGGGGAACTCCGAGCAGTACTTC CASSLVAPGWRGNSEQYF
many 11 - TRBJ2-3 TRBV20-1 TGCAGTGCCCCGGGCACAGATACGCAGTATTTT CSAPGTDTQYF
- 16 TRBD1 TRBJ1-2 TRBV6-5 TGTGCCAGCAGCCTAAGGACAGGGAACCTCATCTATGGCTACACCTTC CASSLRTGNLIYGYTF
- 15 TRBD1 TRBJ2-4 TRBV11-2 TGTGCCAGCAGCCACCGGACAGGGGGGAGAAACATTCAGTACTTC CASSHRTGGRNIQYF
few 15 - TRBJ2-1 TRBV9 TGTGCCAGCAGCGCCGGGACGAGCTCCTACAATGAGCAGTTCTTC CASSAGTSSYNEQFF
- 17 TRBD2 TRBJ2-5 TRBV20-1 TGCAGTGCTGAATTGGCTAGCGGGAGGGGGTACCAAGAGACCCAGTACTTC CSAELASGRGYQETQYF
medium-sized 13 - TRBJ2-2 TRBV19 TGTGCCAGTAGCCCAGGGGAAGGCGGGGAGCTGTTTTTT CASSPGEGGELFF
large 15 - TRBJ2-5 TRBV19 TGTGCCAGTAGTATTGTGGGACACCAAGGGGAGACCCAGTACTTC CASSIVGHQGETQYF
- 15 - TRBJ1-6 TRBV20-1 TGCAGTGCTCCGGACGTAAGCTCCTATAATTCACCCCTCCACTTT CSAPDVSSYNSPLHF
- 15 - TRBJ2-1 TRBV10-3 TGTGCCATCACCCTCGGGGAGAGCTCCTACAATGAGCAGTTCTTC CAITLGESSYNEQFF
many 21 TRBD1 TRBJ2-4 TRBV20-1 TGCAGTGCTAGAGATCGTTTTCGGGACAGGGTAACGGCCTTTCCCAAAAACATTCAGTACTTC CSARDRFRDRVTAFPKNIQYF
- 16 TRBD1 TRBJ1-4 TRBV7-9 TGTGCCAGCAGCTTAACCGGACAGGGGACTAATGAAAAACTGTTTTTT CASSLTGQGTNEKLFF
- 17 - TRBJ2-3 TRBV19 TGTGCCAGTAGCTCACTAGCCCGGGACAGTAGCACAGATACGCAGTCTTTT CASSSLARDSSTDTQSF
many 19 TRBD1 TRBJ1-3 TRBV19 TGTGCCAGTAGTATCACCCTAATCGGGACAGGGAACTCTGGAAACACCATATATTTT CASSITLIGTGNSGNTIYF
few 14 - TRBJ1-4 TRBV5-4 TGTGCCAGCAGCTTCAGAGACCGTAATGAAAAACTGTTTTTT CASSFRDRNEKLFF
many 13 - TRBJ2-3 TRBV9 TGTGCCAGCAGCCCAGGGAGTGCCGATACGCAGTATTTT CASSPGSADTQYF
- 14 - TRBJ1-4 TRBV20-1 TGCAGTGCCAATTATAGACACTTGAATGAAAAACTGTTTTTT CSANYRHLNEKLFF
- 14 - TRBJ2-7 TRBV11-3 TGTGCCAGCAGCTTTAAGCTGGCGGGTGGGGAGCAGTACTTC CASSFKLAGGEQYF
- 13 TRBD2 TRBJ2-1 TRBV5-4 TGTGCCAGCCTATTGGGGGGGGACAATGAGCAGTTCTTC CASLLGGDNEQFF
- 9 - TRBJ1-4 TRBV24-1 TGTGCCACCTTTGAAAAACTGTTTTTT CATFEKLFF
many 14 TRBD1 TRBJ2-1 TRBV4-1 TGCGCCAGCAGCCAAGCCCTTCAGGGGGATGAGCAGTTCTTC CASSQALQGDEQFF
- 14 - TRBJ2-3 TRBV24-1 TGTGCCACCAGTGACCCCGGCCTAGGAGAAAAGCAGTATTTT CATSDPGLGEKQYF
many 13 - TRBJ1-4 TRBV15 TGTGCCACCAGCAGAGAAGCAGGTGAAAAACTGTTTTTT CATSREAGEKLFF
many 14 - TRBJ2-1 TRBV10-1 TGCGCCAGCAGTGAGTCTGGAGGGTACGGCGAGCAGTTCTTC CASSESGGYGEQFF
once 15 - TRBJ1-4 TRBV3-1 TGTGCCAGCAGCCTGCGAGGGCAGGGCAGTGAAAAACTGTTTTTT CASSLRGQGSEKLFF
many 16 TRBD2 TRBJ2-2 TRBV20-1 TGCAGTGCAGGACTAGCGGGAGCTCGGACCACCGGGGAGCTGTTTTTT CSAGLAGARTTGELFF
- 14 TRBD1 TRBJ1-2 TRBV12-3/TRBV12-4 TGTGCCAGCACCACGGGGACAGGGGGGTATGGCTACACCTTC CASTTGTGGYGYTF
- 11 - TRBJ2-5 TRBV6-2/TRBV6-3 TGTGCCACTGGGTTGGGGGAGACCCAGTACTTC CATGLGETQYF
medium-sized 12 - TRBJ1-6 TRBV20-1 TGCAGTGCGAGGGACGGTAATTCACCCCTCCACTTT CSARDGNSPLHF
- 14 TRBD1 TRBJ2-7 TRBV2 TGTGCCAGCAGCGTACAGGGGACCCCCTACGAGCAGTACTTC CASSVQGTPYEQYF
many 16 - TRBJ2-3 TRBV4-1 TGCGCCAGCAGCCCCTCGGGGGGCCCCTTCACAGATACGCAGTATTTT CASSPSGGPFTDTQYF